These 17 T cell receptor beta chains originate from one sample sequenced in a study of T-cell memory formation after mild COVID-19. From the 5' RACE reads, TCRdb called clonotypes with MiXCR, one entry per CDR3 protein. The top ten hold around a fifth of the sample, which has approximately 290,000 distinct CDR3 sequences, approximately 19% seen once. Sample: PBMCs or a T cell subset sorted from them (not recorded which). These receptors were taken from a young man who had mild COVID-19 (a few samples of this study predate the infection). Cell type and time point are not known.

The chain joins TRBV7-2 to TRBJ2-1; D assignment may be TRBD1 or TRBD2 (5 bases each). With 4 bases removed from V and 9 bases from J, the gap between germline ends came to 13 bases. The germline CDR1 and CDR2 sequences are SGHTA and FQGNSA. The CDR3 covers 13 residues. The CDR3 nucleotides read TGTGCCAGCAGCTGGGACCCCTTAGGTGAGCAGTTCTTC. Its protein product is CASSWDPLGEQFF.

A note on this clonotype: The junction does not match germline at one end; this may be a read error. The rearrangement uses TRBV5-1 and TRBJ2-3; D gene ambiguous. From germline, CDR1 is SGHRS and CDR2 YFSETQ. The CDR3 has 12 residues. The CDR3 nucleotides are TGCGCCAGCACCTTGGGCACAGATACGCAGTATTTT. Protein: CASTLGTDTQYF.

This chain joins TRBV20-1 and TRBJ2-7, with D perhaps matching TRBD1 or TRBD2 (5 bases each). The V gene's germline CDR1 is DFQATT and CDR2 SNEGSKA (reference sequence). The CDR3 is 13 amino acids. V shed 4 bases and J shed 2 bases, with 12 bases lying between them. The CDR3 DNA is TGCAGTGCTACTGGGACGCGTGCCTACGAGCAGTACTTC. Its translation: CSATGTRAYEQYF.

The genes are TRBV4-2 and TRBJ2-7; D uncertain. V was shortened by 3 bases and J by 2 bases, with 8 bases between the two germline ends. The CDR3 spans 13 residues. Germline V gene sequence: CDR1 LGHNA, CDR2 YNFKEQ. The CDR3 sequence is CASSHRKAYEQYV. DNA of the CDR3: TGTGCCAGCAGCCATAGGAAGGCCTACGAGCAGTACGTC.

This clonotype has ten or more counts. This rearrangement joins TRBV7-3 to TRBJ2-5; tentative D call: TRBD2 (8 bases). The CDR3 contains 14 residues. From germline, CDR1 is SGHTA and CDR2 FQGTGA. With 5 bases removed from V and 7 bases from J, the gap between germline ends came to 17 bases. This chain's CDR3 is CASSPGRGRMTQYF. The CDR3 coding sequence is TGTGCCAGCAGCCCCGGGAGGGGGCGGATGACCCAGTACTTC.

This clonotype was detected only a few times. This sequence joins TRBV4-3 and TRBJ1-2; 7 bases match TRBD1. CDR1 is LGHNA and CDR2 is YSLEER in the germline V gene. V shed 3 bases, J shed 8 bases, and the junction held 12 bases outside the gene matches. The CDR3 contains 15 residues. DNA of the CDR3: TGCGCCAGCAGCCAGGAATTAACAGGGGTCCTCGGCTACACCTTC. Amino acids: CASSQELTGVLGYTF.

This clonotype turned up a few times. J is TRBJ1-5 and V is TRBV6-1; D is ambiguous. Germline V CDR1 and CDR2: MNHNS, SASEGT. Trimming took off 10 bases at V and 7 bases at J, with 17 bases between the two ends. The CDR3 covers 13 residues. Written as DNA, the CDR3 is TGTGCCACCCTTGCCAGGCGAGCCCAGCCCCAGCATTTT. It yields the protein CATLARRAQPQHF.

The gene calls are TRBV5-8 and TRBJ2-3; D is undetermined. Germline V CDR1 and CDR2: SGHTS, YDEGEE. V was shortened by 1 base and J by 5 bases, with 5 bases between the two germline ends. The CDR3 runs to 12 residues. As DNA, the CDR3 is TGTGCCAGCAGCTTGTACATAGATACGCAGTATTTT. Amino acid sequence: CASSLYIDTQYF.

This clonotype was counted many times. The gene calls are TRBV12-3 or TRBV12-4 and TRBJ2-3; tentatively, D is TRBD1 (6 bases). V lost 6 bases, J lost 3 bases, and 13 bases lay in between. This CDR3 is 14 amino acids long. CDR3 loop: CASSLRTGTDTQYF. CDR3 bases: TGTGCCAGCAGCCTCCGCACAGGGACAGATACGCAGTATTTT.

The V call is TRBV6-5, the J call TRBJ2-5, with D possibly being TRBD1 (6 bases). Germline CDR1 MNHEY, CDR2 SVGAGI. V lost 3 bases and J lost 5, with 16 bases in between. The CDR3 consists of 15 residues. The CDR3 here is CASSYGQGLSETQYF. CDR3 in DNA: TGTGCCAGCAGTTATGGCCAGGGGCTCTCGGAGACCCAGTACTTC.

This clonotype was detected a few times. The J gene is TRBJ2-3, the V gene TRBV5-5, with 11 bases aligning to TRBD2. The germline V gene encodes CDR1 SGHKS and CDR2 YYEKEE (reference sequence). The CDR3 runs to 15 residues. The trim removed 7 bases at V and 0 bases at J, leaving 4 bases unmatched. CDR3 DNA sequence: TGTGCCAGCGCTAGCGGGGGGACTAGCACAGATACGCAGTATTTT. This sequence encodes CASASGGTSTDTQYF.

This sequence joins TRBV4-1 and TRBJ2-7, with 10 bases aligning to TRBD1. J was trimmed by 2 bases and V by 7 bases; bases with no gene match: 11. Germline V gives CDR1 MGHRA, CDR2 YSYEKL. The CDR3 has 16 amino acids. The CDR3 bases are TGCGCCAGCAACCCCGAGACAGGGGGCCCTACCTACGAGCAGTACTTC. This gives the protein CASNPETGGPTYEQYF.

This chain uses TRBV5-4 with TRBJ2-3, with 7 nucleotides matching TRBD2. The CDR3 has 15 residues. From germline, CDR1 is SGHNT and CDR2 YYREEE (reference sequence). Unmatched junction bases numbered 8, after V lost 3 bases and J lost 4 bases. CDR3 amino acids: CASSSRLAVADTQYF. The DNA of the CDR3 is TGTGCCAGCAGCTCTAGACTAGCTGTGGCAGATACGCAGTATTTT.

This chain links TRBV4-1 with TRBJ2-1, with D possibly being TRBD1 (6 bases). The V end lost 1 base, the J end lost 2 bases, and 9 bases lay between the germline ends. Germline-derived CDR1 and CDR2 are MGHRA and YSYEKL. This CDR3 has 15 amino acids. CDR3 nucleotides: TGCGCCAGCAGCCAAGGGCAGGGGCCCTACAATGAGCAGTTCTTC. Amino acids: CASSQGQGPYNEQFF.

This clonotype was observed a few times. The rearrangement uses TRBV7-3 and TRBJ2-3, with a weak D call TRBD1 (6 bases). Germline V CDR1 and CDR2: SGHTA, FQGTGA. CDR3 size: 15 residues. The germline V and J ends were trimmed by 5 bases and 6 bases, with 18 bases remaining between them. CDR3 protein: CASSQQGTTKDTQYF. The CDR3, as DNA: TGTGCCAGCAGCCAACAGGGTACCACAAAGGATACGCAGTATTTT.

This clonotype showed up just a few times. The V gene is TRBV24-1, the J gene TRBJ2-2; no reliable D call. Germline V gene data show CDR1 as KGHDR and CDR2 as SFDVKD. The V and J ends lost 3 bases and 2 bases respectively, with 9 bases between them. This CDR3 region has 15 residues. The CDR3 sequence: CATSDPNRNTGELFF. The CDR3 bases are TGTGCCACCAGTGATCCAAACAGAAACACCGGGGAGCTGTTTTTT.

The chain carries TRBV28 and TRBJ1-1; D gene uncertain. The V gene lost 5 bases and the J gene lost 1 base, with 17 bases spanning the gap. Germline values: CDR1 MDHEN, CDR2 SYDVKM. This CDR3 region has 16 residues. The CDR3 protein is CASSHPGGRWNTEAFF. Here the CDR3 DNA reads TGTGCCAGCAGTCACCCAGGAGGTCGGTGGAACACTGAAGCTTTCTTT.